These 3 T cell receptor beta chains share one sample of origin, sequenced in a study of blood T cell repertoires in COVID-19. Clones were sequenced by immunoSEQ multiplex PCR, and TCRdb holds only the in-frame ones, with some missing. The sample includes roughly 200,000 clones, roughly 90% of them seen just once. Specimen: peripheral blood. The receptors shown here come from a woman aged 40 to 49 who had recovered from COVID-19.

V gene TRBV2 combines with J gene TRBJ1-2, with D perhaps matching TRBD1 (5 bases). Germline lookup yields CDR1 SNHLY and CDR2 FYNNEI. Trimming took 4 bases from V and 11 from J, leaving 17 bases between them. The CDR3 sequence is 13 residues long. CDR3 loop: CASSGGTPERYTF. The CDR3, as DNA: TGTGCCAGCAGTGGGGGGACTCCTGAGCGGTACACCTTC.

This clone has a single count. As DNA, the CDR3 is TGCAGCGTTGAGGGGGGTGTCTATGGCTACACCTTC. Translation gives CSVEGGVYGYTF. The V call is TRBV29-1, the J call TRBJ1-2, with D maybe TRBD1 (5 bases). CDR1 and CDR2 (germline): SQVTM, ANQGSEA. With 3 bases removed from V and 4 bases from J, the gap between germline ends came to 9 bases. The CDR3 is 12 amino acids.

CDR3 DNA: TGTGCCAGCAACCTAGGTGGGCTAGCGGGCGCTCTTACAGATACGCAGTATTTT. Translation gives CASNLGGLAGALTDTQYF. The chain employs TRBV28 and TRBJ2-3; TRBD2 matches 8 bases. The germline gives CDR1 MDHEN, CDR2 SYDVKM. This CDR3 is 18 amino acids long. V gave up 7 bases and J gave up 3 bases; unmatched junction bases: 18.